This TCR beta chain was recovered during a study of blood T cell repertoires in COVID-19. Study details: The study drew acute and convalescent COVID-19 samples from the United States, Italy and Spain. In each case, the material was cDNA or gDNA derived from T cells, B-cell-depleted T cells, or PBMCs.

Per the study methods: Scientists estimated how many nucleated cells there were by amplifying reference gene primers. Profiled with immunoSEQ multiplex PCR; TCRdb holds only in-frame clones, not every one. The V and J calls and clone size come from that table; D and trimming were worked out from the DNA. The sample lists under 300,000 clones; roughly 86% were seen once. Germline values: CDR1 MNHNS, CDR2 SASEGT. The CDR3 extends over 16 amino acids. Germline trimming cut 3 bases from V and 2 bases from J; bases unmatched to any gene: 6. The genes are TRBV6-1 and TRBJ1-3; 8 positions agree with TRBD1. The sequence derives from a woman in her seventies with active or convalescent COVID-19. Sequencing was performed on peripheral blood. In DNA, the CDR3 is TGTGCCAGCAGTGACCCGGGACAGGTTACTGGAAACACCATATATTTT. It yields the protein CASSDPGQVTGNTIYF.